This T cell receptor (beta chain) was sequenced in a study of Ad26.COV2.S vaccination and SARS-CoV-2 variants. Whole-study context: Intramuscularly, Ad26.COV2.S was given either once or twice, 56 days apart. General study findings and limits: The authors reported substantial breadth in spike-specific CD8+ and CD4+ T cell responses after vaccination. Participants in the vaccine arm had higher spike-specific TCR breadth; placebo recipients had lower. It is possible that the TCR breadth and depth analyses underestimated the total T cell responses.

Specified treatment: roughly 18 received Ad26.COV2.S at low or high dose, single or two shots; about 5 received placebo; per-sample allocation not given. The study sampled participants on day 63 after the first vaccine or placebo injection. For this clone: Its antigen remains unidentified.

J gave up 4 bases and V 2 bases, and 4 bases lay outside the gene matches. The CDR3 consists of 14 residues. The germline V gene has CDR1 SGHDT and CDR2 YYEEEE. Sequencing was performed with immunoSEQ multiplex PCR; in TCRdb, only in-frame clones are kept and a portion is missing. The top ten clones hold roughly 1.5% of a sample with about 680,000 clones, roughly 90% of them seen once. The TCR sequence derives from a person aged 18-65 years who received the Ad26.COV2.S COVID-19 vaccine or a placebo. Specimen: peripheral blood, collected in a trial of Ad26.COV2.S vaccine versus placebo. The chain couples TRBV5-6 to TRBJ2-7; 9 bases align to TRBD1. The CDR3 coding sequence is TGTGCCAGCAGCTTCCGGGACAGGGCGTACGAGCAGTACTTC. Translating gives CASSFRDRAYEQYF.